This T cell receptor beta chain was obtained from a study of blood T cell repertoires in COVID-19. About the study: From the United States, Italy and Spain came samples of acute and convalescent COVID-19.

The CDR3 extends over 16 amino acids. After removal of 4 bases from V and 0 bases from J, the junction contained 2 bases not matched to a gene. CDR1 is KGHSH, CDR2 LQKENI, per germline. This clone was picked up a small number of times. Original processing notes: It was from reference gene primer amplification that nucleated cell counts were estimated. The protocol was immunoSEQ multiplex PCR, while the TCRdb copy is restricted to in-frame clones and leaves out a portion. V and J calls and clone size follow that table, whereas D and trimming were derived from the DNA. The data hold about 160,000 clones, with approximately 90% observed a single time.

The clonotype comes from a man between 18 and 29 years old with acute or convalescent COVID-19. The chain carries TRBV18 and TRBJ2-6, with 8 positions matching TRBD2. Sequencing used peripheral blood. The chain's CDR3 is CASSLAGNSGANVLTF. The CDR3 DNA sequence: TGTGCCAGCTCACTAGCGGGGAACTCTGGGGCCAACGTCCTGACTTTC.